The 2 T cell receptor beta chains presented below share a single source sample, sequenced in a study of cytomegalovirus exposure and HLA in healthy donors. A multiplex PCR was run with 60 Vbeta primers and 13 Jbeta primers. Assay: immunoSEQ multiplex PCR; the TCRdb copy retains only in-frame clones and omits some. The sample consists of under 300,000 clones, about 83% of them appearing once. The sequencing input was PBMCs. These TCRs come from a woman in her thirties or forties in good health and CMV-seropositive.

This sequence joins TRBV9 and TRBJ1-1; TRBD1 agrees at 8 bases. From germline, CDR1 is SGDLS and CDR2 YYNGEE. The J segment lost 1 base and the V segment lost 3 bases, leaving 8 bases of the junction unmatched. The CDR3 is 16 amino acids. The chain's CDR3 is CASSGLRTGQNTEAFF. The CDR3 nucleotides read TGTGCCAGCAGCGGACTTCGGACAGGGCAGAACACTGAAGCTTTCTTT.

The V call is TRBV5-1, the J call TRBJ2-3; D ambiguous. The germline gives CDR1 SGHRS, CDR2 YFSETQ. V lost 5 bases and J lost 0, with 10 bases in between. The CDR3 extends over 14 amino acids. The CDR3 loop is CASRASPSTDTQYF. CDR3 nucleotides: TGCGCCAGCAGGGCTAGTCCGAGCACAGATACGCAGTATTTT.